Reported below is one T cell receptor beta chain. The antigen is not known. The data stem from a study of CXCR3-negative and CXCR3-positive naive CD8 T cells. Via 5' RACE with UMI labels, TRB cDNA libraries were prepared. TCRdb reworked the 5' RACE reads into one entry per CDR3 protein, no DNA. The sample table includes about 130,000 distinct CDR3 sequences. CDR1 is SEHNR and CDR2 is FQNEAQ in the germline V gene (reference sequence). This CDR3 has 12 residues. Study results and caveats: Compared with CXCR3-negative naive cells, CXCR3-positive naive cells showed more hydrophobic TRB CDR3s. Naive CXCR3-positive and CXCR3-negative cells shared TRBV-TRBJ usage; memory cells diverged.

The naive CD8+ gate required CD45RO-CCR7+CD27+CD95- phenotype. This receptor was identified in a human donor in good health. Some clones in this sample may be carry-over from other donors' samples. The V and J genes are TRBV7-9 and TRBJ2-7. The sample consisted of naive CXCR3- CD8+ T cells from blood. The subset: CD45RO-CCR7+CD27+CD95- naive CD8+ T cells lacking CXCR3 (TNR3-). CDR3: CASSLYPREQYF.